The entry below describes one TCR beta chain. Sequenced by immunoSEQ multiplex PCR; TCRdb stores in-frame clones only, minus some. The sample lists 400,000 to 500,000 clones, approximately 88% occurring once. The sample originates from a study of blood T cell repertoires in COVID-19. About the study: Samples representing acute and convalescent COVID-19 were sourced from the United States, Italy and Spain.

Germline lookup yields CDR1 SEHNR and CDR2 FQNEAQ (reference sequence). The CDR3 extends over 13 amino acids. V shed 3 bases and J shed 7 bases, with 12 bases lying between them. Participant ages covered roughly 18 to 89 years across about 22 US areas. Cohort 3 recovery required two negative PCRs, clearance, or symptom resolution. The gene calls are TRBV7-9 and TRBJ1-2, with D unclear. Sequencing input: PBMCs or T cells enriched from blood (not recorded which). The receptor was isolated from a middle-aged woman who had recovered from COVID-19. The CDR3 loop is CASSFRETGGYTF. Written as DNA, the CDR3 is TGTGCCAGCAGCTTCCGGGAGACGGGTGGCTACACCTTC.